This T cell receptor (beta chain) was profiled in a study of blood T cell dynamics during melanoma immunotherapy. The wider study: First-line therapy was either pembrolizumab or nivolumab with ipilimumab for metastatic melanoma.

Noted time point: pre-treatment baseline. Disease control meant complete response, partial response or stable disease at 12 weeks. Every bulk PBMC sample received the same 350 ng of DNA. Sequencing used immunoSEQ multiplex PCR; TCRdb keeps in-frame clones, though not all of them. The sample holds over 20,000 clones, roughly 86% seen once. The CDR3 extends over 13 amino acids. The V end lost 5 bases, the J end lost 3 bases, and 11 bases lay between the germline ends. The germline gives CDR1 WNHNN, CDR2 SYGVQD (reference sequence). The TCR originated in a human donor with melanoma. This chain joins TRBV10-1 and TRBJ2-7; weak D call: TRBD2 (6 bases). This material consisted of blood, taken from a patient treated with checkpoint blockade. The CDR3 DNA reads as TGCGCCAGCAGTCGGGGGTCAAACTACGAGCAGTACTTC. Encoded protein: CASSRGSNYEQYF.